These 23 T cell receptor beta chains originate from one sample sequenced in a study of blood T cell repertoires in COVID-19. Method: immunoSEQ multiplex PCR; TCRdb's copy keeps in-frame clones and lacks some. The table includes some 460,000 clones, 70% to 90% detected once. The sequenced material came from PBMCs or T cells enriched from blood (not recorded which). Receptor source: a woman aged 18 to 35 with acute COVID-19.

This chain connects TRBV6-2 or TRBV6-3 to TRBJ2-3, with TRBD1 matching over 9 bases. Germline V CDR1 and CDR2: MNHEY, SVGEGT. This CDR3 is 15 amino acids long. V lost 0 bases, J lost 4 bases, and 2 bases stayed unmatched. In DNA form, the CDR3 reads TGTGCCAGCAGTTACTCGAGACAGGGGGCAGATACGCAGTATTTT. Translated: CASSYSRQGADTQYF.

V gene TRBV6-1 combines with J gene TRBJ2-1; possible D gene TRBD1, 6 bases. The CDR3 totals 14 residues. Germline V CDR1 and CDR2: MNHNS, SASEGT. Deletions cut 3 bases from V and 7 bases from J, with 13 bases between. In nucleotides, the CDR3 is TGTGCCAGCAGTGATGTTACAGGGAGTAATGAGCAGTTCTTC. Translation: CASSDVTGSNEQFF.

The chain has TRBV19 and TRBJ2-3; TRBD2 matches 13 bases. J was trimmed by 1 base and V by 5 bases; bases with no gene match: 6. The CDR3 is 17 residues long. Germline CDR1 reads LNHDA; CDR2 reads SQIVND (reference sequence). The CDR3 loop reads CASSAWTSGSGTDTQYF. CDR3 in DNA: TGTGCCAGTAGTGCTTGGACTAGCGGGAGTGGCACAGATACGCAGTATTTT.

This clone was observed once. The V call is TRBV25-1, the J call TRBJ1-1; no clear D gene. The CDR3 is 11 amino acids. Germline CDR1 reads MGHDK; CDR2 reads SYGVNS. V shed 6 bases and J shed 3 bases, with 5 bases lying between them. The CDR3, as DNA: TGTGCCAGCAGCGGTTACACTGAAGCTTTCTTT. As protein: CASSGYTEAFF.

The V call is TRBV7-2, the J call TRBJ1-2; perhaps TRBD1 as D (6 bases). The CDR3 has 13 residues. Between the trimmed V and J ends, which lost 4 bases and 7 bases, there was a span of 13 bases. The V gene's germline CDR1 is SGHTA and CDR2 FQGNSA. In DNA, the CDR3 is TGTGCCAGCAGCTCAAATTACAGGGTTGGCTACACCTTC. It is translated as CASSSNYRVGYTF.

The chain uses TRBV2 and TRBJ2-5; D might be TRBD2 (5 bases). CDR3 size: 12 residues. V gave up 5 bases and J gave up 4 bases, with 8 bases separating them. Germline CDR1 SNHLY, CDR2 FYNNEI. CDR3 sequence reads: CASSFGGETQYF. The DNA for the CDR3 is TGTGCCAGCAGTTTCGGAGGAGAGACCCAGTACTTC.

This clone was seen only a few times. The chain joins TRBV19 to TRBJ1-5, with 7 bases lining up with TRBD1. Per the germline V gene, CDR1 is LNHDA and CDR2 is SQIVND (reference sequence). V gave up 3 bases and J gave up 3 bases; unmatched junction bases: 5. This CDR3 spans 15 amino acids. CDR3 bases: TGTGCCAGTAGTATCGGACAGGTCCTCAATCAGCCCCAGCATTTT. Its protein product is CASSIGQVLNQPQHF.

The V call is TRBV2, the J call TRBJ1-2, with D possibly being TRBD1 (6 bases). The germline V gene encodes CDR1 SNHLY and CDR2 FYNNEI. Trimming left V 2 bases short and J 4 bases short, with 11 bases between. The CDR3 is made up of 14 amino acids. The CDR3 spells CASSEQGNVYGYTF. In nucleotides, the CDR3 is TGTGCCAGCAGTGAACAGGGGAATGTCTATGGCTACACCTTC.

The chain carries TRBV27 and TRBJ2-1, with TRBD2 matching 10 bases. The CDR3 extends over 17 amino acids. V was clipped by 5 bases and J by 9 bases; unmatched bases: 16. Germline CDR1 MNHEY, CDR2 SMNVEV (reference sequence). Here the CDR3 DNA reads TGTGCCAGCAGTCCTTACGGGGGGGGGACTAGCGAGCCTGAGCAGTTCTTC. This sequence encodes CASSPYGGGTSEPEQFF.

This chain connects TRBV18 to TRBJ2-1; 7 nucleotides match TRBD2. The CDR3 consists of 15 residues. Germline-derived CDR1 and CDR2 are KGHSH and LQKENI. V was clipped by 0 bases and J by 10 bases; unmatched bases: 9. This chain's CDR3 is CASSPPWEGLGEQFF. The CDR3 DNA reads as TGTGCCAGCTCACCACCGTGGGAGGGCCTTGGGGAGCAGTTCTTC.

The rearrangement joins TRBV10-3 to TRBJ2-2, with TRBD1 identical over 9 bases. The CDR3 has 14 residues. V shed 6 bases, J shed 5 bases, and the junction held 4 bases outside the gene matches. CDR1 and CDR2 from the germline V gene are ENHRY and SYGVKD. CDR3 amino acids: CAISRTGETGELFF. The CDR3 DNA follows: TGTGCCATCAGCCGGACAGGGGAAACCGGGGAGCTGTTTTTT.

This sequence joins TRBV19 and TRBJ1-1; tentative D call: TRBD1 (5 bases). This CDR3 comprises 13 residues. From germline, CDR1 is LNHDA and CDR2 SQIVND (reference sequence). Deletions cut 5 bases from V and 7 bases from J, with 14 bases between. The CDR3 nucleotides are TGTGCCAGTAGTGAGACAGCTCCTGATGAAGCTTTCTTT. Translation gives CASSETAPDEAFF.

The chain employs TRBV9 and TRBJ2-5, with D perhaps TRBD2 (5 bases). V lost 0 bases and J lost 5, with 11 bases in between. The CDR3 runs 14 residues. Germline V gene data show CDR1 as SGDLS and CDR2 as YYNGEE. The CDR3 protein is CASSVAASGETQYF. For the CDR3, the DNA is TGTGCCAGCAGCGTAGCAGCCTCGGGGGAGACCCAGTACTTC. The full variable domain, in which reference TRBV9 and TRBJ2-5 provide the parts outside the CDR3, is DSGVTQTPKHLITATGQRVTLRCSPRSGDLSVYWYQQSLDQGLQFLIQYYNGEERAKGNILERFSAQQFPDLHSELNLSSLELGDSALYFCASSVAASGETQYFGPGTRLLVL.

The V and J genes are TRBV6-6 and TRBJ2-3; D possibly corresponds to TRBD2 (5 bases). Germline loops: CDR1 MNHNY, CDR2 SVGAGI (reference sequence). Trimming cost V 6 bases and J 0 bases, with 13 bases left between them. The length of the CDR3 is 15 residues. The CDR3 DNA is TGTGCCAGCAGATACGACGGGGATAGCACAGATACGCAGTATTTT. Translated: CASRYDGDSTDTQYF.

This chain uses TRBV27 with TRBJ1-1; 11 bases line up with TRBD1. With 5 bases clipped from V and 2 bases from J, the junction kept 7 bases outside the gene matches. The CDR3 totals 16 residues. CDR1 and CDR2 from the germline V gene are MNHEY and SMNVEV (reference sequence). The CDR3 coding sequence is TGTGCCAGCAGTAGAACGCGGACAGGGGGCAACACTGAAGCTTTCTTT. Translation gives CASSRTRTGGNTEAFF.

This chain uses TRBV27 with TRBJ2-7; D is possibly TRBD2 (6 bases). The CDR3 is 16 residues long. V shed 3 bases and J shed 1 base, with 16 bases lying between them. The germline gives CDR1 MNHEY, CDR2 SMNVEV (reference sequence). The CDR3 DNA reads as TGTGCCAGCAGTTTGGAATCCGGGGGAGAGTCCTACGAGCAGTACTTC. It translates to CASSLESGGESYEQYF.

The chain carries TRBV5-4 and TRBJ2-3; 12 bases are a match to TRBD2. With V trimmed by 5 bases and J by 2 bases, 12 bases remained unmatched. Germline V gene data show CDR1 as SGHNT and CDR2 as YYREEE (reference sequence). The CDR3 is made up of 18 amino acids. CDR3 sequence reads: CASRKSSGRAGFTDTQYF. CDR3 coding DNA: TGTGCCAGCAGGAAATCTAGCGGGAGGGCCGGTTTCACAGATACGCAGTATTTT. The variable domain in full, with the rest retrieved from reference TRBV5-4 and TRBJ2-3, is ETGVTQSPTHLIKTRGQQVTLRCSSQSGHNTVSWYQQALGQGPQFIFQYYREEENGRGNFPPRFSGLQFPNYSSELNVNALELDDSALYLCASRKSSGRAGFTDTQYFGPGTRLTVL.

This chain connects TRBV11-1 to TRBJ2-5; 10 positions match TRBD1. Germline V gene lookup returns CDR1 SGHAT and CDR2 FQDESV (reference sequence). The junction had 7 bases not matched to a gene; V was cut back by 7 bases and J by 5 bases. The CDR3 has 14 residues. This CDR3 reads CASTGTGEFETQYF. CDR3 DNA: TGTGCCAGCACCGGGACAGGGGAATTTGAGACCCAGTACTTC. Looking up the rest from reference TRBV11-1 and TRBJ2-5 gives the full variable domain: EAEVAQSPRYKITEKSQAVAFWCDPISGHATLYWYRQILGQGPELLVQFQDESVVDDSQLPKDRFSAERLKGVDSTLKIQPAELGDSAMYLCASTGTGEFETQYFGPGTRLLVL.

The chain couples TRBV7-9 to TRBJ2-3; 7 bases fit TRBD2. Germline V CDR1 and CDR2: SEHNR, FQNEAQ (reference sequence). The CDR3 has 15 residues. The ends lost 3 bases at V and 0 bases at J; junction bases unmatched: 3. CDR3 amino acids: CASSFGAGSTDTQYF. Written as DNA, the CDR3 is TGTGCCAGCAGCTTTGGAGCGGGAAGCACAGATACGCAGTATTTT.

The V and J genes are TRBV28 and TRBJ1-5; tentative D call: TRBD1 (5 bases). Germline V lookup: CDR1 MDHEN, CDR2 SYDVKM. The CDR3 sequence is 17 residues long. Between the trimmed V and J ends, which lost 3 bases and 0 bases, there was a span of 15 bases. The CDR3 DNA reads as TGTGCCAGCAGTTTTGAAGGGGCCAGGGATAGCAATCAGCCCCAGCATTTT. Its translation is CASSFEGARDSNQPQHF.

The rearrangement joins TRBV19 to TRBJ1-1; D uncertain. Trimming removed 3 bases from V and 0 bases from J, with 8 bases in between. Looked up from germline, CDR1 is LNHDA and CDR2 is SQIVND (reference sequence). The CDR3 runs 14 residues. The CDR3 DNA sequence: TGTGCCAGTAGTATCGACGGGGTGAACACTGAAGCTTTCTTT. Translating it yields CASSIDGVNTEAFF.

The chain couples TRBV7-9 to TRBJ1-6; 8 bases agree with TRBD1. The V segment lost 2 bases and the J segment 0 bases; nucleotides outside the gene matches: 9. Germline-derived CDR1 and CDR2 are SEHNR and FQNEAQ (reference sequence). The length of the CDR3 is 19 residues. CDR3 coding DNA: TGTGCCAGCAGCTTAACAGGGGGATACCAAAGCTCCTATAATTCACCCCTCCACTTT. It is translated as CASSLTGGYQSSYNSPLHF.

The chain recombines TRBV28 with TRBJ2-5, with D perhaps matching TRBD1 (6 bases). This CDR3 spans 15 amino acids. The germline V gene encodes CDR1 MDHEN and CDR2 SYDVKM. The germline V and J ends were trimmed by 10 bases and 5 bases, with 23 bases remaining between them. The chain's CDR3 is CATRELQGYGETQYF. CDR3 DNA sequence: TGTGCCACTAGAGAATTACAGGGTTATGGGGAGACCCAGTACTTC.